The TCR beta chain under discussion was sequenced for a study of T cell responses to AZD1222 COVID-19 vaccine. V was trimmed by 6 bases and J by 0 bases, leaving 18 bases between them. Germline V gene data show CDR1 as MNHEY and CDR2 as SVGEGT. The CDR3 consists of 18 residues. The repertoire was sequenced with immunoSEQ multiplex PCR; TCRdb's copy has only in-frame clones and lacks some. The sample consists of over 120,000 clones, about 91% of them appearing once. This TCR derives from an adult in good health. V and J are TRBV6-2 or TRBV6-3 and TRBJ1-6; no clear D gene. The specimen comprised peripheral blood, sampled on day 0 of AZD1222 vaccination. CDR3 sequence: CASSPGRLLSSYNSPLHF. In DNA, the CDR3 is TGTGCCAGCAGCCCTGGGCGGCTCCTGAGCTCCTATAATTCACCCCTCCACTTT.